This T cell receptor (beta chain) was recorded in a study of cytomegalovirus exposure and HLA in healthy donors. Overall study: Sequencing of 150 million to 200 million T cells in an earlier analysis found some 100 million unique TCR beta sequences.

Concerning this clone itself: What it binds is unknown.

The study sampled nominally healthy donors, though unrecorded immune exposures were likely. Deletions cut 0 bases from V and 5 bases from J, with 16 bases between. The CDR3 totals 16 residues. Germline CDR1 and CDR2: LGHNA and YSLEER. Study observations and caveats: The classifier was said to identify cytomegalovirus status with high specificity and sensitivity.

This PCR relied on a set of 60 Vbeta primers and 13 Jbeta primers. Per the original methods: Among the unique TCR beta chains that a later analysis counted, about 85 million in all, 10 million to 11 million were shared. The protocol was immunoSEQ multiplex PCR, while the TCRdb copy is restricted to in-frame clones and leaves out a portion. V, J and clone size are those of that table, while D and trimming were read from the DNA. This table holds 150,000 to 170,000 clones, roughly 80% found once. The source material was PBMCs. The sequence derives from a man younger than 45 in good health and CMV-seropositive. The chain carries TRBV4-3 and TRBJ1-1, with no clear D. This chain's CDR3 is CASSQDVERERTEAFF. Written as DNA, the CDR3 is TGCGCCAGCAGCCAAGATGTCGAGCGGGAAAGGACTGAAGCTTTCTTT.